These 2 T cell receptor beta chains originate from one sample sequenced in a study of cytomegalovirus exposure and HLA in healthy donors. Primers included in the PCR were 60 Vbeta and 13 Jbeta primers. Sequencing used immunoSEQ multiplex PCR; TCRdb keeps in-frame clones, though not all of them. The data hold around 220,000 clones, with about 75% observed a single time. Sequencing input: PBMCs. Every receptor here comes from a man aged 18 to 29 in good health and CMV-seronegative.

The J gene is TRBJ2-6, the V gene TRBV30, with D perhaps TRBD1 (5 bases). V dropped 0 bases and J dropped 0 bases, with 21 bases sitting between them. Germline V lookup: CDR1 GTSNPN, CDR2 SVGIG (reference sequence). The CDR3 extends over 20 amino acids. The CDR3, as DNA: TGTGCCTGGAGTGTACGCCAGGGTGGGTTGTCGGGCTCTGGGGCCAACGTCCTGACTTTC. Amino acids: CAWSVRQGGLSGSGANVLTF.

CDR3: CASRASGSPSYNEQFF. The DNA for the CDR3 is TGTGCCAGCAGAGCCAGCGGGAGCCCCTCCTACAATGAGCAGTTCTTC. The chain carries TRBV7-9 and TRBJ2-1, with TRBD2 matching over 8 bases. The trim removed 6 bases at V and 0 bases at J, leaving 7 bases unmatched. This CDR3 has 16 residues. CDR1 is SEHNR and CDR2 is FQNEAQ in the germline V gene (reference sequence).